The following is a TCR beta chain sequence with its context. Its antigen is unknown. No base quality information exists; no much larger clone differs at one position. This CDR3 is also generated by other DNA sequences in the sample. The entire isolated RNA was reverse transcribed using the High Capacity cDNA Reverse Transcription Kit, and thus expressed TCRB transcripts were sequenced. Deep immunoSEQ sequencing was applied to naive, central memory and regulatory T cell samples, giving an average of about 3.8 million total reads per sample. After sorted cells were lysed in RLT buffer, RNA was extracted with DNase-treated RNeasy Micro or Mini kits, with the choice depending on cell number. To prevent cross-contamination, each cell subset was processed individually, whereas patient and healthy donor samples were processed jointly. The immunoSEQ multiplex PCR was used to amplify TCRB sequences from cDNA, generating 87-bp fragments that spanned the CDR3 region. The amplicons were sequenced using the Illumina HiSeq platform. Regarding the original processing steps: PCR bias was corrected computationally using synthetic template baselines, and reads within Hamming distance 2 were collapsed, with unmergeable singletons discarded. Reads were aligned against IMGT to assign V, D and J genes, CDR3 length and insertions or deletions at six rearrangement sites. Within each subset, clonotype counts were normalized to the number of sorted cells before true diversity and Gini coefficients were calculated with the tcR R package. The overlap coefficient, calculated on TCRB nucleotide sequences, was used to quantify repertoire sharing. Out-of-frame TCRB sequences from naive cells were analyzed as a proxy for the pre-selection repertoire. TCRdb mirrors the immuneACCESS table, restricted to in-frame sequences. Some clones are absent from its copies; in checked studies, under half trace to an unresolved V gene, and the reason for the others is unknown. Clonal size and the V and J genes are those of that table, whereas D and trimming came from the DNA. Recorded for this sample are some 350,000 clones; approximately 12% of them occurred a single time. Of the sample, roughly 0.016% falls within the top ten clones.

The CDR3 sequence holds 14 residues, the cysteine and phenylalanine included. Only CDR3 DNA is held: 42 bases, read in frame from base 1. The germline ends are 6 bases apart after V is trimmed by 2 bases and J by 0 bases. Based on the germline V gene, the CDR1 and CDR2 sequences are KGHSH and LQKENI. The data stem from a study of beta chain features in type 1 diabetes listed by TCRdb under 2018. Looking at the study overall: No differences in mean age, gender distribution, total cell number or subset yield were found between patients and healthy donors. A total of 100 million to 110 million sorted cells were examined across all samples, and a strong correlation was observed between cell number per subset and RNA yield. In the study, TCRB repertoires of sorted circulating CD4+ T cell subsets from recently diagnosed type 1 diabetes patients were compared with those of matched healthy donors. Regulatory and stem cell-like memory subsets were isolated from only 8 patients and roughly 8 healthy donors, whereas naive and central memory subsets came from all 30 or so donors. Findings and caveats that apply to the study as a whole: At VDJ recombination sites, type 1 diabetes patients had fewer insertions and more deleted nucleotides, which implies abnormalities in thymic rearrangement. HLA sub-analyses involved small numbers of individuals, so any influence of HLA type on TCRB rearrangement remained unresolved. Naive, central memory and regulatory TCRB repertoires appeared to be more similar among patients than among healthy donors. PCR may preferentially amplify shorter templates, but because patient and control samples were amplified and corrected together, any resulting skew would affect both groups equally. Because cDNA was sequenced instead of genomic DNA, activated cells with high expression could be over-represented, although the groups did not differ in activation or CD3 levels. A moderate but significant shortening of TCRB CDR3 length was observed in type 1 diabetes patients in all four CD4+ subsets.

Each donor gave one peripheral blood draw, roughly 0.11 L on average, collected into heparinised tubes. A BD FACSAria II and a panel including CD45RO, CCR7, CD25, CD127, CD95 and CD27 were used to sort naive, central memory, regulatory and stem cell-like memory CD4+ T cells. Every sorted population had a purity above 98%. Right away, PBMCs were isolated by Lymphoprep density gradient centrifugation and were stained directly, with no culture step. So that batch effects would be minimized, each experiment stained and sorted samples in pairs, pairing one healthy donor with one patient. The chain uses TRBV18 and TRBJ2-3; the D gene cannot be named for sure. Sequenced: naive CD4+ T cells from blood. Per the publication, the cell subset or site label means: true naive CD4+ T cells. The sequence was collected from a woman aged 18-29 years with type 1 diabetes. The nucleotides read TGTGCCAGCTCACCATCCGGTAGCACAGATACGCAGTATTTT. Its translation is CASSPSGSTDTQYF.